These 20 T cell receptor beta chains were sequenced from one sample in a study of cytomegalovirus exposure and HLA in healthy donors. The PCR employed 60 Vbeta primers together with 13 Jbeta primers. Repertoires were generated with immunoSEQ multiplex PCR, while TCRdb's copy carries only in-frame clones and drops some. Its table records roughly 120,000 clones. Sequenced sample: PBMCs. These receptors were obtained from a middle-aged man in good health and CMV-seropositive.

CDR3 protein: CASSYGGQLNQPQHF. CDR3 coding DNA: TGTGCCAGCAGTTACGGGGGACAGTTAAATCAGCCCCAGCATTTT. V and J are TRBV6-6 and TRBJ1-5, with 7 bases identical to TRBD1. The germline CDR1 and CDR2 sequences are MNHNY and SVGAGI (reference sequence). The CDR3 runs to 15 residues. V gave up 2 bases and J gave up 4 bases; unmatched junction bases: 5.

The V and J genes are TRBV5-1 and TRBJ1-4, with D unclear. Germline V CDR1 and CDR2: SGHRS, YFSETQ. The ends were cut back, 5 bases at V and 5 bases at J, with 10 bases in the middle. The length of the CDR3 is 13 residues. The CDR3 sequence is CASRRDTNEKLFF. The CDR3 region has the DNA TGCGCCAGCAGGCGTGACACGAATGAAAAACTGTTTTTT.

The chain is built from TRBV30 and TRBJ2-7; 8 nucleotides agree with TRBD1. CDR3 size: 13 residues. Germline V lookup: CDR1 GTSNPN, CDR2 SVGIG (reference sequence). Trimming cost V 3 bases and J 6 bases; bases outside gene matches: 7. The CDR3 reads CAWRKDRAGEQYF. The CDR3 region has the DNA TGTGCCTGGAGAAAGGACAGGGCAGGCGAGCAGTACTTC.

The gene calls are TRBV29-1 and TRBJ1-1; a possible D gene is TRBD1 (6 bases). Germline V gene sequence: CDR1 SQVTM, CDR2 ANQGSEA. The CDR3 consists of 13 residues. Deletions cut 3 bases from V and 1 base from J, with 9 bases between. CDR3 protein: CSVEGHQNTEAFF. The CDR3 bases are TGCAGCGTTGAGGGACACCAGAACACTGAAGCTTTCTTT.

V and J are TRBV15 and TRBJ2-7, with TRBD2 matching 10 bases. Unmatched junction bases numbered 6, after V lost 0 bases and J lost 7 bases. Germline CDR1 is LNHNV and CDR2 is YYDKDF (reference sequence). The CDR3 length is 15 residues. The CDR3 sequence: CATSRDLAGDGEQYF. CDR3 DNA sequence: TGTGCCACCAGCAGAGATCTAGCGGGAGACGGGGAGCAGTACTTC.

The genes are TRBV7-2 and TRBJ1-3; D unresolved. Per germline, CDR1 SGHTA and CDR2 FQGNSA. The CDR3 has 15 residues. Trimming took off 3 bases at V and 0 bases at J, with 9 bases between the two ends. Written as DNA, the CDR3 is TGTGCCAGCAGCTTGGTACAAAGCTCTGGAAACACCATATATTTT. It translates to CASSLVQSSGNTIYF.

The V call is TRBV27, the J call TRBJ2-2; 14 bases line up with TRBD2. Trimming took 0 bases from V and 6 from J; bases not matched to a gene: 6. From germline, CDR1 is MNHEY and CDR2 SMNVEV (reference sequence). CDR3 length: 18 residues. The chain's CDR3 is CASSLSGTSGSSAGELFF. In DNA form, the CDR3 reads TGTGCCAGCAGTTTATCGGGGACTAGCGGGAGCTCCGCCGGGGAGCTGTTTTTT.

J is TRBJ2-3 and V is TRBV5-1, with D maybe TRBD1 (5 bases). V lost 0 bases, J lost 2 bases, and 19 bases lay in between. The CDR3 has 18 residues. Germline V lookup: CDR1 SGHRS, CDR2 YFSETQ. The CDR3 sequence: CASSLGSPGSIDTDTQYF. In DNA form, the CDR3 reads TGCGCCAGCAGCTTGGGTTCTCCAGGGTCAATCGACACAGATACGCAGTATTTT.

CDR3 in DNA: TGTGCCAGCAGCTTAGTCTCAGGGCATGGAAACACCATATATTTT. It yields the protein CASSLVSGHGNTIYF. The V gene is TRBV7-9, the J gene TRBJ1-3; TRBD1 is a possible D gene (5 bases). Per the germline V gene, CDR1 is SEHNR and CDR2 is FQNEAQ (reference sequence). This CDR3 comprises 15 residues. Trimming took 1 base from V and 3 from J, leaving 10 bases between them.

The chain uses TRBV9 and TRBJ2-2, with 9 bases aligning to TRBD2. In germline, CDR1 is SGDLS, CDR2 YYNGEE. The CDR3 extends over 14 amino acids. V was pared by 7 bases and J by 2 bases, with 3 bases of the junction left unmatched. The CDR3 spells CASRTSANTGELFF. As DNA, the CDR3 is TGTGCCAGCCGGACTAGCGCTAACACCGGGGAGCTGTTTTTT.

With regard to this clone: Other DNA sequences in this specimen translate into the identical CDR3. The CDR3 protein is CASSVVAVTYEQYF. The CDR3 coding sequence is TGTGCCAGCAGCGTAGTGGCGGTCACCTACGAGCAGTACTTC. This rearrangement joins TRBV9 to TRBJ2-7; D gene unclear. The length of the CDR3 is 14 residues. V was pared by 0 bases and J by 2 bases, with 9 bases between. Germline V gene lookup returns CDR1 SGDLS and CDR2 YYNGEE. The variable domain in full, completed from reference TRBV9 and TRBJ2-7, reads DSGVTQTPKHLITATGQRVTLRCSPRSGDLSVYWYQQSLDQGLQFLIQYYNGEERAKGNILERFSAQQFPDLHSELNLSSLELGDSALYFCASSVVAVTYEQYFGPGTRLTVT.

The chain couples TRBV5-4 to TRBJ2-7; 10 nucleotides line up with TRBD2. The CDR3 has 16 residues. Germline V gene lookup returns CDR1 SGHNT and CDR2 YYREEE (reference sequence). J gave up 2 bases and V 1 base, and 6 bases lay outside the gene matches. For the CDR3, the DNA is TGTGCCAGCAGCTTGCGTTCTAGCGGGAGACCCTACGAGCAGTACTTC. This gives the protein CASSLRSSGRPYEQYF.

V gene TRBV19 combines with J gene TRBJ2-1, with 8 bases identical to TRBD2. The CDR3 is 17 residues long. Looked up from germline, CDR1 is LNHDA and CDR2 is SQIVND (reference sequence). V lost 6 bases to trimming and J lost 1 base; unmatched junction nucleotides: 11. CDR3 in DNA: TGTGCCAGTAGACAAAACTCGGGGGGGATATCCTACAATGAGCAGTTCTTC. Amino acids: CASRQNSGGISYNEQFF.

This rearrangement joins TRBV6-5 to TRBJ2-2; the match to TRBD1 covers 8 bases. V shed 7 bases and J 4 bases; nucleotides not matched to a gene: 8. The CDR3 totals 15 residues. CDR1 MNHEY and CDR2 SVGAGI come from the germline V gene. This CDR3 is CASIIRGPGTGELFF. The CDR3 coding sequence is TGTGCCAGCATTATCAGGGGGCCTGGCACCGGGGAGCTGTTTTTT.

This chain connects TRBV5-1 to TRBJ2-3, with TRBD2 as a possible D gene (5 bases). The V end was cut by 2 bases, the J end by 3 bases, with 13 bases between. The CDR3 totals 15 residues. The germline CDR1 and CDR2 sequences are SGHRS and YFSETQ. The CDR3: CASSFSPGKTDTQYF. The CDR3 nucleotides are TGCGCCAGCAGCTTTTCCCCGGGGAAGACAGATACGCAGTATTTT.

The chain is built from TRBV29-1 and TRBJ2-6; maybe TRBD1 (6 bases). The CDR3 has 17 residues. The V end was cut by 0 bases, the J end by 0 bases, with 12 bases between. CDR1 is SQVTM and CDR2 is ANQGSEA in the germline V gene. The CDR3 region has the DNA TGCAGCGTTGAAGATCCACAGGGAATCTCTGGGGCCAACGTCCTGACTTTC. It encodes CSVEDPQGISGANVLTF. The full variable domain, in which reference TRBV29-1 and TRBJ2-6 provide the parts outside the CDR3, is SAVISQKPSRDICQRGTSLTIQCQVDSQVTMMFWYRQQPGQSLTLIATANQGSEATYESGFVIDKFPISRPNLTFSTLTVSNMSPEDSSIYLCSVEDPQGISGANVLTFGAGSRLTVL.

The gene calls are TRBV6-4 and TRBJ2-2; D might be TRBD2 (5 bases). The V end lost 5 bases, the J end lost 1 base, and 8 bases lay between the germline ends. The CDR3 is made up of 14 amino acids. Germline loops: CDR1 MRHNA, CDR2 SNTAGT. The CDR3 DNA sequence: TGTGCCAGCAGTAAGGAGGAGAACACCGGGGAGCTGTTTTTT. Its translation is CASSKEENTGELFF.

The rearrangement uses TRBV14 and TRBJ2-5, with 8 bases matching TRBD2. Germline lookup yields CDR1 SGHDN and CDR2 FVKESK. The CDR3 totals 14 residues. Trimming took 4 bases from V and 6 from J; bases not matched to a gene: 7. CDR3 sequence: CASSPMTSAKTQYF. In DNA form, the CDR3 reads TGTGCCAGCAGCCCTATGACTAGCGCAAAGACCCAGTACTTC. Combining the CDR3 with reference TRBV14 and TRBJ2-5 gives the whole variable domain EAGVTQFPSHSVIEKGQTVTLRCDPISGHDNLYWYRRVMGKEIKFLLHFVKESKQDESGMPNNRFLAERTGGTYSTLKVQPAELEDSGVYFCASSPMTSAKTQYFGPGTRLLVL.

The gene calls are TRBV28 and TRBJ2-3, with TRBD1 matching 10 bases. From germline, CDR1 is MDHEN and CDR2 SYDVKM. V trimming: 1 base; J trimming: 5 bases; junction bases outside the gene matches: 6. The CDR3 spans 16 residues. The CDR3 DNA is TGTGCCAGCAGTTTATCAGACAGGGGGCTCGTAGATACGCAGTATTTT. This translates into CASSLSDRGLVDTQYF.

The chain employs TRBV27 and TRBJ2-2; D is unresolved. The length of the CDR3 is 14 residues. Germline V gene data show CDR1 as MNHEY and CDR2 as SMNVEV (reference sequence). V lost 7 bases to trimming and J lost 1 base, with 10 bases between them. The CDR3 here is CASNRTRNTGELFF. CDR3 nucleotide sequence: TGTGCCAGCAACCGAACGAGGAACACCGGGGAGCTGTTTTTT.